A single sample gave rise to the 18 T cell receptor beta chains below, sequenced in a study of OX40 agonist ivuxolimab in advanced cancers. Some clones are missing from TCRdb's copy, which holds only in-frame ones; the method was immunoSEQ multiplex PCR. The table has about 70,000 clones, around nine tenths seen once. Source: CD4+ or CD8+ T cells sorted from blood, taken in a trial of the OX40 agonist ivuxolimab. Receptor source: an adult with an advanced solid tumor such as melanoma, head and neck, liver or kidney cancer.

This clone appeared a few times. The V call is TRBV28, the J call TRBJ2-5; D gene unclear. This CDR3 is built from 17 residues. V dropped 3 bases and J dropped 2 bases, with 19 bases sitting between them. CDR1 MDHEN and CDR2 SYDVKM come from the germline V gene. This CDR3 reads CASSFPQSAAIQETQYF. The CDR3 region has the DNA TGTGCCAGCAGTTTTCCCCAGTCGGCAGCCATACAAGAGACCCAGTACTTC.

The gene calls are TRBV7-8 and TRBJ2-7; D perhaps matches TRBD1 (6 bases). The germline CDR1 and CDR2 sequences are SGHVS and FQNEAQ. CDR3 length: 14 amino acids. V was cut by 2 bases and J by 4 bases, with 12 bases left in between. The CDR3 region is CASSLSGQGYEQYF. The CDR3 DNA reads as TGTGCCAGCAGCTTATCAGGCCAGGGGTACGAGCAGTACTTC.

This chain connects TRBV19 to TRBJ1-2, with no clear D. CDR1 LNHDA and CDR2 SQIVND come from the germline V gene (reference sequence). Trimming took off 7 bases at V and 2 bases at J, with 8 bases between the two ends. The length of the CDR3 is 12 residues. CDR3 bases: TGTGCCAGTACCAGTGGGAACTATGGCTACACCTTC. Translating gives CASTSGNYGYTF.

This chain links TRBV10-3 with TRBJ1-6, with TRBD1 identical over 7 bases. The ends lost 7 bases at V and 7 bases at J; junction bases unmatched: 4. The CDR3 contains 13 residues. Germline CDR1 is ENHRY and CDR2 is SYGVKD. The CDR3 DNA sequence: TGTGCCATCAATGGACAGGAGAATTCACCCCTCCACTTT. Protein sequence: CAINGQENSPLHF.

V gene TRBV4-2 combines with J gene TRBJ2-5, with 7 bases lining up with TRBD1. This CDR3 region has 15 residues. Germline CDR1 LGHNA, CDR2 YNFKEQ. V lost 4 bases and J lost 4; bases outside the gene matches: 9. CDR3 sequence: CASSPGDRVRETQYF. In DNA, the CDR3 is TGTGCCAGCAGCCCGGGCGACAGGGTACGAGAGACCCAGTACTTC.

This clone was recorded only once. V gene TRBV7-9 combines with J gene TRBJ2-1; 9 nucleotides line up with TRBD2. Trimming cost V 8 bases and J 8 bases; bases outside gene matches: 22. The CDR3 totals 18 residues. From germline, CDR1 is SEHNR and CDR2 FQNEAQ (reference sequence). CDR3 region: CASEWRQGRAGGIDEQFF. Here the CDR3 DNA reads TGTGCCAGCGAATGGAGACAGGGAAGAGCGGGAGGTATTGATGAGCAGTTCTTC.

The V gene is TRBV15, the J gene TRBJ2-1; TRBD2 aligns across 12 bases. Germline V gives CDR1 LNHNV, CDR2 YYDKDF (reference sequence). The CDR3 loop spans 20 amino acids. V was clipped by 3 bases and J by 0 bases; unmatched bases: 12. The CDR3: CATSRERLAGGPSSYNEQFF. Written as DNA, the CDR3 is TGTGCCACCAGCAGGGAGAGGCTAGCGGGAGGGCCAAGCTCCTACAATGAGCAGTTCTTC.

The chain uses TRBV5-1 and TRBJ1-3; no clear D. Trimming left V 3 bases short and J 4 bases short, with 5 bases between. The CDR3 is 12 amino acids. Looked up from germline, CDR1 is SGHRS and CDR2 is YFSETQ. The CDR3 sequence: CASSYAGNTIYF. The CDR3 DNA follows: TGCGCCAGCAGCTATGCAGGAAACACCATATATTTT.

The chain is built from TRBV7-2 and TRBJ2-7, with D tentatively TRBD1 or TRBD2 (5 bases each). Trimming removed 1 base from V and 0 bases from J, with 10 bases in between. The CDR3 has 15 residues. Germline loops: CDR1 SGHTA, CDR2 FQGNSA. Here the CDR3 DNA reads TGTGCCAGCAGCTTAGTCGCTGGGACCTCCTACGAGCAGTACTTC. It codes for CASSLVAGTSYEQYF.

This sequence joins TRBV28 and TRBJ1-4; D not resolved. CDR1 and CDR2 (germline): MDHEN, SYDVKM. Trimming left V 4 bases short and J 10 bases short, with 16 bases between. This CDR3 region has 14 residues. CDR3 DNA sequence: TGTGCCAGCAGTTCCACACCATTCGAAGGAAAACTGTTTTTT. This encodes CASSSTPFEGKLFF.

This clone has a single count. This sequence joins TRBV28 and TRBJ2-2; TRBD2 matches 7 bases. V gave up 7 bases and J gave up 0 bases; unmatched junction bases: 8. Per germline, CDR1 MDHEN and CDR2 SYDVKM. The CDR3 extends over 16 amino acids. CDR3 residues: CASISAGATNTGELFF. CDR3 coding DNA: TGTGCCAGCATTAGTGCGGGAGCTACGAACACCGGGGAGCTGTTTTTT.

This rearrangement joins TRBV19 to TRBJ2-3, with D unclear. CDR3 length equals 13 residues. Germline V gives CDR1 LNHDA, CDR2 SQIVND (reference sequence). The V gene lost 2 bases and the J gene lost 5 bases, with 8 bases spanning the gap. Here the CDR3 reads CASSITEEDTQYF. The CDR3 DNA follows: TGTGCCAGTAGTATAACAGAAGAAGATACGCAGTATTTT.

The V call is TRBV28, the J call TRBJ1-2; 9 bases align to TRBD1. Trimming cost V 6 bases and J 8 bases; bases outside gene matches: 4. This CDR3 spans 12 amino acids. In germline, CDR1 is MDHEN, CDR2 SYDVKM. The DNA for the CDR3 is TGTGCCAGCAGACTCGGGACAGGGGGCTACACCTTC. Protein: CASRLGTGGYTF.

The chain joins TRBV5-1 to TRBJ1-6; a weak D match, TRBD1 (6 bases). Per the germline V gene, CDR1 is SGHRS and CDR2 is YFSETQ. Trimming took off 3 bases at V and 10 bases at J, with 17 bases between the two ends. The CDR3 has 15 residues. The CDR3 sequence is CASSSLQGSGSPLHF. CDR3 in DNA: TGCGCCAGCAGCTCACTACAGGGCTCTGGATCACCCCTCCACTTT.

This chain links TRBV5-4 with TRBJ2-1; 7 bases are a match to TRBD2. The CDR3 runs 15 residues. From germline, CDR1 is SGHNT and CDR2 YYREEE (reference sequence). V was clipped by 1 base and J by 4 bases; unmatched bases: 5. CDR3 protein: CASSLKREVYNEQFF. CDR3 sequence (DNA): TGTGCCAGCAGCTTGAAGCGGGAAGTGTACAATGAGCAGTTCTTC. The variable domain in full, completed from reference TRBV5-4 and TRBJ2-1, reads ETGVTQSPTHLIKTRGQQVTLRCSSQSGHNTVSWYQQALGQGPQFIFQYYREEENGRGNFPPRFSGLQFPNYSSELNVNALELDDSALYLCASSLKREVYNEQFFGPGTRLTVL.

This clone was seen once. The CDR3 DNA reads TGTGCCAGCAGGCAGCGGGCAGTCTACAATGAGCAGTTCTTC. It codes for CASRQRAVYNEQFF. The chain recombines TRBV2 with TRBJ2-1, with TRBD2 as a possible D gene (6 bases). This CDR3 has 14 amino acids. Germline loops: CDR1 SNHLY, CDR2 FYNNEI. With 6 bases removed from V and 3 bases from J, the gap between germline ends came to 12 bases.

In its sample, this clone was seen once. This rearrangement joins TRBV18 to TRBJ2-3; 8 bases fit TRBD1. J was trimmed by 11 bases and V by 2 bases; bases with no gene match: 12. Per germline, CDR1 KGHSH and CDR2 LQKENI. This CDR3 is 15 amino acids long. The CDR3 DNA is TGTGCCAGCTCACCAGACAGGGGATTCTCGAGAGGGCAGTATTTT. Its translation is CASSPDRGFSRGQYF. Full variable domain (remainder filled in from reference TRBV18 and TRBJ2-3): NAGVMQNPRHLVRRRGQEARLRCSPMKGHSHVYWYRQLPEEGLKFMVYLQKENIIDESGMPKERFSAEFPKEGPSILRIQQVVRGDSAAYFCASSPDRGFSRGQYFGPGTRLTVL.

CDR3 nucleotides: TGTGCCAGCAGCTACCGGGGGGTCAGTGGCACGGATGAGCAGTTCTTC. Translating it yields CASSYRGVSGTDEQFF. The V call is TRBV7-2, the J call TRBJ2-1; TRBD2 matches 7 bases. The germline gives CDR1 SGHTA, CDR2 FQGNSA. There are 16 residues in the CDR3. After removal of 4 bases from V and 8 bases from J, the junction contained 14 bases not matched to a gene. The whole variable domain, filled in from reference TRBV7-2 and TRBJ2-1, reads GAGVSQSPSNKVTEKGKDVELRCDPISGHTALYWYRQSLGQGLEFLIYFQGNSAPDKSGLPSDRFSAERTGGSVSTLTIQRTQQEDSAVYLCASSYRGVSGTDEQFFGPGTRLTVL.